This T cell receptor (beta chain) was recovered during a study of blood T cell repertoires in COVID-19. Background on the study: Samples taken during acute and convalescent COVID-19 were collected in the United States, Italy and Spain. Nucleic acid was either cDNA or gDNA, and it came from T cells, B-cell-depleted T cells, or PBMCs.

V shed 4 bases and J 5 bases; nucleotides not matched to a gene: 11. Germline CDR1 is SGHNT and CDR2 is YYREEE (reference sequence). The CDR3 has 16 residues. Original processing methods: Amplification with reference gene primers provided the estimates of nucleated cell counts. Sequencing was performed with immunoSEQ multiplex PCR; in TCRdb, only in-frame clones are kept and a portion is missing. Clonal size and the V and J genes are those of that table, whereas D and trimming came from the DNA. Of 140,000 to 150,000 clones listed, more than 60% are singletons. The V and J genes are TRBV5-4 and TRBJ2-7; TRBD1 aligns across 11 bases. The sequence was collected from a woman between 55 and 75 years old with acute or convalescent COVID-19. The source material was peripheral blood. CDR3 protein: CASSPEGQGAPHEQYF. As DNA, the CDR3 is TGTGCCAGCAGCCCGGAAGGACAGGGGGCGCCTCACGAGCAGTACTTC.